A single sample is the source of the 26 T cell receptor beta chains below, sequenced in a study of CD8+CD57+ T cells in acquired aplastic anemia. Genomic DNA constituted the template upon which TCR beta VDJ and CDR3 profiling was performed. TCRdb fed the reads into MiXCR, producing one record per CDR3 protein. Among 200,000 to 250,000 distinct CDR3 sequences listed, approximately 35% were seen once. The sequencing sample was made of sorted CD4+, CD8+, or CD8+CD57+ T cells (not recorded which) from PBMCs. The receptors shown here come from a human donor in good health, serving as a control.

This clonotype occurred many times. Here the CDR3 DNA reads TGTGCCAGCAAAGACAGTTATAGCAATCAGCCCCAGCATTTT. Residues: CASKDSYSNQPQHF. The chain recombines TRBV2 with TRBJ1-5; D is possibly TRBD1 (5 bases). Trimming shortened V by 7 bases and J by 0 bases, and 10 bases separated the two germline ends. CDR3 size: 14 residues. Germline CDR1 SNHLY, CDR2 FYNNEI.

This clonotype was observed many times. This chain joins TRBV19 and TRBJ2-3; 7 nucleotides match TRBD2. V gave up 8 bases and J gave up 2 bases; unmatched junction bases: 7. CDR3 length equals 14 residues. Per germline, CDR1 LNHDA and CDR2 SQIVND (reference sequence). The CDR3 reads CASSLAATTDTQYF. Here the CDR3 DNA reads TGTGCCAGTTCGCTAGCGGCGACCACAGATACGCAGTATTTT. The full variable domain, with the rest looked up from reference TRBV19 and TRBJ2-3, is DGGITQSPKYLFRKEGQNVTLSCEQNLNHDAMYWYRQDPGQGLRLIYYSQIVNDFQKGDIAEGYSVSREKKESFPLTVTSAQKNPTAFYLCASSLAATTDTQYFGPGTRLTVL.

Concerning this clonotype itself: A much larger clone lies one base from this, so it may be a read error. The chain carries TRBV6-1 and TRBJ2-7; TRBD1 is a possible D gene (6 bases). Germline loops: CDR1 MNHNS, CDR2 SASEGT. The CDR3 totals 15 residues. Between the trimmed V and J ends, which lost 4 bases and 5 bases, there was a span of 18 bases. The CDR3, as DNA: TGTGCCAGCAGTGCGTACAGGGCGCTGGGAGACGAGCAGTACTTC. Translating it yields CASSAYRALGDEQYF.

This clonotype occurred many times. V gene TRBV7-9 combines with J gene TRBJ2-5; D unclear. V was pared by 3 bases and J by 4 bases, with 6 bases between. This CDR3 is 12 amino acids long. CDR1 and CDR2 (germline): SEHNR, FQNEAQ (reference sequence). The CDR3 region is CASSLFGETQYF. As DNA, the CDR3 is TGTGCCAGCAGCTTGTTCGGAGAGACCCAGTACTTC.

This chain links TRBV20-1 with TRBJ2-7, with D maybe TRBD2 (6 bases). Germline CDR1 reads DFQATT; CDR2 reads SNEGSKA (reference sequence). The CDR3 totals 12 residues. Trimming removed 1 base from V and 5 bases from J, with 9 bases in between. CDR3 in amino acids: CSARVSSDEQYF. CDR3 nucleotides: TGCAGTGCTAGAGTGTCTAGCGACGAGCAGTACTTC.

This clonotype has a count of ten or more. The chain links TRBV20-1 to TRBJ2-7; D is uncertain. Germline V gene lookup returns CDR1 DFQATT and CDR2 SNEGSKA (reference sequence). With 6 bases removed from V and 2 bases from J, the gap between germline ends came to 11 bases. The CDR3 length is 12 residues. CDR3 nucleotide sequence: TGCAGTGCCTTGGGAACAGCCTACGAGCAGTACTTC. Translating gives CSALGTAYEQYF.

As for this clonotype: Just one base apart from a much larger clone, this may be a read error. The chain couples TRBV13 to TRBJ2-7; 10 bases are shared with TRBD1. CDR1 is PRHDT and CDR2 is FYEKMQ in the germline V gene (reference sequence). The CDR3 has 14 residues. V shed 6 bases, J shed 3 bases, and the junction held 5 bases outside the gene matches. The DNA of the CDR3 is TGTGCCAGCAGAAGACAGGGGGCCCTCTACGAGCAGTACTTC. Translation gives CASRRQGALYEQYF.

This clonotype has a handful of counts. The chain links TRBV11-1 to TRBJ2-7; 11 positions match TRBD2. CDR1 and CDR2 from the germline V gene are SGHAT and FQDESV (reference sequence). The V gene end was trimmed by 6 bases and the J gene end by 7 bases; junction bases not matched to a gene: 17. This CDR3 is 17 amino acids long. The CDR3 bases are TGTGCCAGCAGGAACCGACCAGCGACTAGCGGGATGGGTGAGCAGTACTTC. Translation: CASRNRPATSGMGEQYF.

In DNA, the CDR3 is TGTGCCACCAGCAGAGTCTTCGGACAGGGGGGATACGAGCAGTACTTC. Residues: CATSRVFGQGGYEQYF. This rearrangement joins TRBV15 to TRBJ2-7; 10 positions match TRBD1. This CDR3 contains 16 residues. The V gene end was trimmed by 1 base and the J gene end by 4 bases; junction bases not matched to a gene: 7. Germline CDR1 LNHNV, CDR2 YYDKDF (reference sequence). Using reference TRBV15 and TRBJ2-7 for the parts outside the CDR3, the full variable domain is DAMVIQNPRYQVTQFGKPVTLSCSQTLNHNVMYWYQQKSSQAPKLLFHYYDKDFNNEADTPDNFQSRRPNTSFCFLDIRSPGLGDTAMYLCATSRVFGQGGYEQYFGPGTRLTVT.

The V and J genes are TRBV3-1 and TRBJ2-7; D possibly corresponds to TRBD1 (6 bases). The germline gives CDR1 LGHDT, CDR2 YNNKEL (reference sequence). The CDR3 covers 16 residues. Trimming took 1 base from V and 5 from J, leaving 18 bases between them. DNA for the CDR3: TGTGCCAGCAGCCAAGGGTGGGGGCAGGGGTCCCACGAGCAGTACTTC. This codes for CASSQGWGQGSHEQYF.

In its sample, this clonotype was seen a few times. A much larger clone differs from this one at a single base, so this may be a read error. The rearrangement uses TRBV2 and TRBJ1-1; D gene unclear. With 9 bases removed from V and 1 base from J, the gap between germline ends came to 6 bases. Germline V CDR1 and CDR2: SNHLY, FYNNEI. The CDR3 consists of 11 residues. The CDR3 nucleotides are TGTGCCAGAGAGGAGAACACTGAAGCTTTCTTT. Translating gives CAREENTEAFF.

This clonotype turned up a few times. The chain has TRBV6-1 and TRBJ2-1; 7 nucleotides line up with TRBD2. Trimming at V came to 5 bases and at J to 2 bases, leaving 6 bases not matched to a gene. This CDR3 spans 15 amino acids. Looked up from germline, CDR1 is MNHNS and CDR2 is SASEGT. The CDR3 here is CASSKYSGPYNEQFF. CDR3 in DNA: TGTGCCAGCAGTAAATATAGCGGGCCCTACAATGAGCAGTTCTTC.

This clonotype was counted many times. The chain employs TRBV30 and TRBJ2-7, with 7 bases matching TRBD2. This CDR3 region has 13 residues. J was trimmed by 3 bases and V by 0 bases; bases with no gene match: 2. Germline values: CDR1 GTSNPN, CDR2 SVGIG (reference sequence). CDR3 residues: CAWSVASGYEQYF. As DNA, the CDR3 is TGTGCCTGGAGTGTAGCTAGCGGCTACGAGCAGTACTTC.

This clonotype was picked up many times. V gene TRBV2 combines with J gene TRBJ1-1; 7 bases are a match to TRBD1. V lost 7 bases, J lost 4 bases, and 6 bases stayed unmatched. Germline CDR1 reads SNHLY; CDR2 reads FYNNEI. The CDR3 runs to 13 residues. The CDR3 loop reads CASKTSGGTEAFF. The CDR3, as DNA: TGTGCCAGCAAAACCTCAGGGGGCACTGAAGCTTTCTTT.

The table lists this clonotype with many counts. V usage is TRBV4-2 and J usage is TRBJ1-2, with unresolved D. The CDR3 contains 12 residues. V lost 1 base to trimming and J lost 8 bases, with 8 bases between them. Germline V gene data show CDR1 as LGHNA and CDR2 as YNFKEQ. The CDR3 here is CASSQGSHGYTF. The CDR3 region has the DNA TGTGCCAGCAGCCAAGGTTCTCACGGCTACACCTTC.

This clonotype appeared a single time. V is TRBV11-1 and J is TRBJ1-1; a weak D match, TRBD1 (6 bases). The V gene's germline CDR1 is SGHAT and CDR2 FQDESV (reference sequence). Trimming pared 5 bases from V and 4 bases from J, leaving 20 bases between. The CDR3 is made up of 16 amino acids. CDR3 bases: TGTGCCAGCAGCCCGGGGGGCAGGGAATGGGGCACTGAAGCTTTCTTT. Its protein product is CASSPGGREWGTEAFF.

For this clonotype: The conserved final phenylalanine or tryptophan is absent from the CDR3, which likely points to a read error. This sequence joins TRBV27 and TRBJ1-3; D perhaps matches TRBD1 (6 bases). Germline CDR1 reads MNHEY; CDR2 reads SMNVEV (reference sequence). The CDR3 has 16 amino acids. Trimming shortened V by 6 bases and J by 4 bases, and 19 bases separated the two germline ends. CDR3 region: CASRLTGRGYGNTIYL. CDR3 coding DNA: TGTGCCAGCAGGCTGACAGGTCGGGGATACGGAAACACCATATATCTT.

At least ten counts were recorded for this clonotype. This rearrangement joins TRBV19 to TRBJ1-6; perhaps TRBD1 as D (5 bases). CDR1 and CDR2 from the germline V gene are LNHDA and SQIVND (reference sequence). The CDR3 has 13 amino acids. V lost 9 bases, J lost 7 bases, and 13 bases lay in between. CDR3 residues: CASSRQPNSPLHF. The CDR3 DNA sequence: TGTGCCAGCTCTCGACAGCCCAATTCACCCCTCCACTTT.

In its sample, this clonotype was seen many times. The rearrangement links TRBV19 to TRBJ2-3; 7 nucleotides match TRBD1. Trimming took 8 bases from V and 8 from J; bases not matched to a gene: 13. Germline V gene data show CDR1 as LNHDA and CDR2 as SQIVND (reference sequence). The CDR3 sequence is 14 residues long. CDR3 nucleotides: TGTGCCAGTTCTCCTTTAAGGGGGCAGGGTACGCAGTATTTT. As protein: CASSPLRGQGTQYF.

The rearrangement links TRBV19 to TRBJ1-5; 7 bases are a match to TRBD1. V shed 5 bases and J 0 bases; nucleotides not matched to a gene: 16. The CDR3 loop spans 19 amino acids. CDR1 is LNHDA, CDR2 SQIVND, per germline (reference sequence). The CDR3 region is CASSLPPGQRRYSNQPQHF. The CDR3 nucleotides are TGTGCCAGTAGTCTTCCCCCGGGACAGCGGCGATATAGCAATCAGCCCCAGCATTTT.

The CDR3 here is CASSLLTQTGGGFF. CDR3 sequence (DNA): TGTGCCAGCAGCTTATTGACTCAGACTGGGGGCGGGTTCTTC. The chain uses TRBV7-9 and TRBJ2-1; a possible D gene is TRBD1 (6 bases). V was pared by 2 bases and J by 15 bases, with 20 bases between. Germline CDR1 reads SEHNR; CDR2 reads FQNEAQ (reference sequence). The CDR3 totals 14 residues.

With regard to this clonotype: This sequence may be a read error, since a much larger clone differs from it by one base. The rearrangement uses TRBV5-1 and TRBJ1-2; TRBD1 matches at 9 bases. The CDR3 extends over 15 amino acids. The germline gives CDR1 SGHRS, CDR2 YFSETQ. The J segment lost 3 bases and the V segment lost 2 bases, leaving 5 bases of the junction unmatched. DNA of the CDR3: TGCGCCAGCAGCTTCTCGGGACAGGGTGACTATGGCTACACCTTC. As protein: CASSFSGQGDYGYTF.

DNA of the CDR3: TGTGCCAGCAGTGACCCCGCAGGGAAGGATGAGCAGTTCTTC. Encoded protein: CASSDPAGKDEQFF. The chain is built from TRBV25-1 and TRBJ2-5, with D perhaps TRBD1 (5 bases). The J call may be mistaken, given a closer DNA end match to TRBJ2-1. Germline CDR1 and CDR2: MGHDK and SYGVNS. The CDR3 extends over 14 amino acids.

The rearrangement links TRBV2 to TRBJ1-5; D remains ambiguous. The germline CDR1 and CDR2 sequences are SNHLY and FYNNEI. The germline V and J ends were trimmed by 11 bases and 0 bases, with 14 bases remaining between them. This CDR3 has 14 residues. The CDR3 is CAGKDPVSNQPQHF. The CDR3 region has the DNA TGTGCCGGCAAAGACCCAGTTAGCAATCAGCCCCAGCATTTT.

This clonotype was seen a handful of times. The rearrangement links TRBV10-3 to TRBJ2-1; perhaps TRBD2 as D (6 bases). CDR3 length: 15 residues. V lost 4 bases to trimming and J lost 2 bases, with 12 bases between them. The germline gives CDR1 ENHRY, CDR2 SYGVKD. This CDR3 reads CAISGDSGTYNEQFF. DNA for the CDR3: TGTGCCATCAGTGGGGATAGCGGCACCTACAATGAGCAGTTCTTC.

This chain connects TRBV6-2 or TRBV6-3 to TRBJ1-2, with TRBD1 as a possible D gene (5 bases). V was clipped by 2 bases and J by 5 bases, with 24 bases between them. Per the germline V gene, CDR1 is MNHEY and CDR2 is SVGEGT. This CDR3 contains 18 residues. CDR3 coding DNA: TGTGCCAGCAGTTACACAATCCCCTGGGTGGGGGAATTTTATGGCTACACCTTC. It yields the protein CASSYTIPWVGEFYGYTF.